This T cell receptor (beta chain) emerged from a study of cytomegalovirus exposure and HLA in healthy donors. Each donor was nominally healthy when sampled (though unrecorded immune exposures were likely). The primer mix had 60 Vbeta and 13 Jbeta primers. The repertoire was sequenced with immunoSEQ multiplex PCR; TCRdb's copy has only in-frame clones and lacks some. The repertoire holds some 150,000 clones, with about 72% as singletons. The CDR3 has 13 residues. V dropped 7 bases and J dropped 7; count of bases not matched to a gene: 9. In germline, CDR1 is MNHNS, CDR2 SASEGT. This clone was detected only a few times.

Sequencing was done on a sample of PBMCs. The clonotype originates from a man aged 60-69 years in good health and CMV-seronegative. The V gene is TRBV6-1, the J gene TRBJ2-7; 8 bases line up with TRBD1. The CDR3 DNA reads TGTGCCAGCACCTTTCCCGGGACAGGAGAGCAGTACTTC. This gives the protein CASTFPGTGEQYF.